The text below deals with one T cell receptor beta chain. Its antigen is unknown. This CDR3 is also generated by other DNA sequences in the sample. The PCR contained 60 Vbeta and 13 Jbeta primers. Assay: immunoSEQ multiplex PCR; the TCRdb copy retains only in-frame clones and omits some. The top ten clones hold 1.3% of a sample with some 150,000 clones, 80% of them seen once. Germline values: CDR1 DFQATT, CDR2 SNEGSKA (reference sequence). The CDR3 totals 11 residues. The V end was cut by 3 bases, the J end by 3 bases, with 3 bases between. The entry originates in a study of cytomegalovirus exposure and HLA in healthy donors. Whole-study findings and limits: The study put some 160 TCR beta chains on its list as cytomegalovirus-associated. Many donors shared some public TCRs, even though most TCR sequences were rare. The authors judged a highly shared variant cluster likely a sequencing artifact. Later, an analysis found that common viral pathogens appeared to be linked with several of the most significant clusters.

This receptor was taken from a woman aged 45-59 years in good health and CMV-seronegative. The sample comprised PBMCs. The chain is built from TRBV20-1 and TRBJ2-1; D is undetermined. CDR3 protein: CSASLYNEQFF. CDR3 nucleotide sequence: TGCAGTGCTAGCCTCTACAATGAGCAGTTCTTC.